The T cell receptor (beta chain) under discussion was sequenced for a study of tumor T cells in aggressive B-cell lymphoma. This table comes from immunoSEQ multiplex PCR, and its TCRdb copy is limited to in-frame clones, with some not included. The repertoire consists of approximately 800 clones, with roughly nine tenths occurring once and the leading ten covering roughly 21%. This clonotype was obtained from an adult with diffuse large B cell lymphoma. Sample: tumor tissue.

CDR3 region: CASSPPDKFYGYTF. CDR3 in DNA: TGTGCCAGCAGTCCCCCGGACAAGTTCTATGGCTACACCTTC. This chain connects TRBV28 to TRBJ1-2; possible D gene TRBD1, 5 bases. The CDR3 is 14 residues long. The V gene lost 5 bases and the J gene lost 4 bases, with 14 bases spanning the gap. CDR1 and CDR2 (germline): MDHEN, SYDVKM.